This TCR beta chain is from a study of blood T cell repertoires in COVID-19. TCRdb's table, derived via immunoSEQ multiplex PCR, lists solely in-frame clones and lacks some. The sample includes over 75,000 clones, 89% seen only once; the top ten take more than 4.5%. The CDR3 is 15 residues long. J lost 1 base, V lost 6 bases, and 4 bases had no gene match. Germline loops: CDR1 LNHDA, CDR2 SQIVND (reference sequence). The sequenced sample consisted of peripheral blood. This receptor was taken from a woman aged 80 or older with active COVID-19. The chain joins TRBV19 to TRBJ2-2; 8 bases are shared with TRBD1. CDR3 in amino acids: CASRQGVLNTGELFF. The CDR3, as DNA: TGTGCCAGTAGACAGGGGGTACTGAACACCGGGGAGCTGTTTTTT.